These 2 T cell receptor beta chains share one sample of origin, sequenced in a study of CD8 T cells in Susac syndrome. When the RNA was reverse transcribed, random hexamers were used with an input of roughly 0.45 to 1 ug. TCRdb used MiXCR to reprocess the immunoSEQ multiplex PCR reads, holding one entry per CDR3 protein. In the table there are 300,000 or so distinct CDR3 sequences, 92% of which are singletons. The sequenced sample was CD4+ T cells from PBMCs. The origin of the receptors is a human donor with multiple sclerosis.

The chain links TRBV4-1 to TRBJ2-1; D call uncertain. The V and J ends lost 2 bases and 7 bases respectively, with 9 bases between them. This CDR3 region has 13 residues. CDR1 and CDR2 from the germline V gene are MGHRA and YSYEKL. The CDR3 spells CASSQHALNEQFF. The CDR3 nucleotides are TGCGCCAGCAGCCAACACGCGCTGAATGAGCAGTTCTTC.

On this clonotype: At one end the junction does not follow the germline gene, possibly because of a read error. The rearrangement joins TRBV5-1 to TRBJ1-1; no reliable D call. There are 13 residues in the CDR3. Germline CDR1 reads SGHRS; CDR2 reads YFSETQ. This CDR3 is CASSTDPNTEVFF. As DNA, the CDR3 is TGCGCCAGCAGCACGGACCCGAACACTGAAGTTTTCTTT.